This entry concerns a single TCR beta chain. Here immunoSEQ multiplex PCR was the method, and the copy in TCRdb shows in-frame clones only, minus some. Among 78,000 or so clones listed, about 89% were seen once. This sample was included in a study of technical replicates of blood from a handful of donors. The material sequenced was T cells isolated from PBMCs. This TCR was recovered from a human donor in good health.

The CDR3 protein is CASSQAGVNSYF. The CDR3 DNA reads as TGTGCCAGCAGCCAAGCGGGGGTGAACTCGTACTTC. The chain uses TRBV14 and TRBJ2-7; TRBD2 might be the D (6 bases). Per the germline V gene, CDR1 is SGHDN and CDR2 is FVKESK. The V gene lost 1 base and the J gene lost 12 bases, with 13 bases spanning the gap. The CDR3 has 12 amino acids. Drawing the rest from reference TRBV14 and TRBJ2-7, the complete variable domain is EAGVTQFPSHSVIEKGQTVTLRCDPISGHDNLYWYRRVMGKEIKFLLHFVKESKQDESGMPNNRFLAERTGGTYSTLKVQPAELEDSGVYFCASSQAGVNSYFGPGTRLTVT.